The entry below gives a single T cell receptor (beta chain) sequence along with its context. Antigen unknown. The sample is drawn from a study of CD8+ T cells in alopecia areata. On the study more broadly: Treated patients took oral tofacitinib at 5 to 10 mg twice daily.

Both peripheral blood and punch biopsies of lesional scalp skin were obtained from patients who had alopecia areata. General study points: Among the cells sequenced in scalp samples are also the resident alphabeta T cells of normal skin. For lesional scalp, especially alopecia totalis/universalis, clonality was higher than in normal scalp.

The ends lost 2 bases at V and 10 bases at J; junction bases unmatched: 7. The CDR3 has 15 amino acids. Per the germline V gene, CDR1 is GTSNPN and CDR2 is SVGIG (reference sequence). Extraction of RNA preceded its reverse transcription into cDNA, which served as the sequencing template. The repertoire was sequenced with immunoSEQ multiplex PCR; TCRdb's copy has only in-frame clones and lacks some. The repertoire consists of 150,000 to 200,000 clones, with over 50% occurring once and the leading ten covering approximately 15%. The chain recombines TRBV30 with TRBJ1-6; 11 nucleotides align to TRBD1. The sequence derives from a human donor with alopecia areata. The sequenced sample was CD4+ T cells sorted from blood, obtained at week 0. CDR3 amino acids: CAWSLGQGVRSPLHF. The CDR3 nucleotides read TGTGCCTGGAGTTTGGGACAGGGGGTAAGATCACCCCTCCACTTT.